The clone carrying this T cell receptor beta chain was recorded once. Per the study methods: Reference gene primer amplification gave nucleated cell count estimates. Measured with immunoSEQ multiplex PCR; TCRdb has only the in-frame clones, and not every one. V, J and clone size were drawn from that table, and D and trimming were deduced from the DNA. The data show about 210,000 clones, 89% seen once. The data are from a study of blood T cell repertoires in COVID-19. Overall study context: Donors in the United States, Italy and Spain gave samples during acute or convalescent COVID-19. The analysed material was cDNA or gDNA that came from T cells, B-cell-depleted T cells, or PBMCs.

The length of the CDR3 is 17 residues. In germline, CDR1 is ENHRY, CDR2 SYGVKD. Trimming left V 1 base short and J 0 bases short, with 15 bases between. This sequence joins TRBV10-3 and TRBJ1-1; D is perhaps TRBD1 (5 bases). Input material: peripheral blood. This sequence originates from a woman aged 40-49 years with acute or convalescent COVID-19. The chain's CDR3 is CAISEWAVQGVNTEAFF. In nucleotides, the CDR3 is TGTGCCATCAGTGAGTGGGCAGTACAAGGGGTGAACACTGAAGCTTTCTTT.